The following is a T cell receptor (beta chain) sequence with its context. Germline V lookup: CDR1 LGHNT, CDR2 FRNRAP. The CDR3 runs to 17 residues. Trimming removed 5 bases from V and 3 bases from J; junction bases left unmatched: 15. Libraries were prepared by immunoSEQ multiplex PCR; TCRdb keeps only in-frame clonotypes and omits some of them. This repertoire shows nearly 250,000 clones, about 82% found once; its top ten account for around 9.8%. This specimen comes from a study of blood T cell repertoires in COVID-19. Sequenced material: PBMCs or T cells enriched from blood (not recorded which). The chain employs TRBV12-5 and TRBJ1-1, with 7 bases that match TRBD1. This receptor was taken from a woman between 50 and 59 years old with acute COVID-19. The CDR3 coding sequence is TGTGCTAGTGGTCTGTCGCCGCTAAGGGGGCAGGACACTGAAGCTTTCTTT. Its protein product is CASGLSPLRGQDTEAFF.